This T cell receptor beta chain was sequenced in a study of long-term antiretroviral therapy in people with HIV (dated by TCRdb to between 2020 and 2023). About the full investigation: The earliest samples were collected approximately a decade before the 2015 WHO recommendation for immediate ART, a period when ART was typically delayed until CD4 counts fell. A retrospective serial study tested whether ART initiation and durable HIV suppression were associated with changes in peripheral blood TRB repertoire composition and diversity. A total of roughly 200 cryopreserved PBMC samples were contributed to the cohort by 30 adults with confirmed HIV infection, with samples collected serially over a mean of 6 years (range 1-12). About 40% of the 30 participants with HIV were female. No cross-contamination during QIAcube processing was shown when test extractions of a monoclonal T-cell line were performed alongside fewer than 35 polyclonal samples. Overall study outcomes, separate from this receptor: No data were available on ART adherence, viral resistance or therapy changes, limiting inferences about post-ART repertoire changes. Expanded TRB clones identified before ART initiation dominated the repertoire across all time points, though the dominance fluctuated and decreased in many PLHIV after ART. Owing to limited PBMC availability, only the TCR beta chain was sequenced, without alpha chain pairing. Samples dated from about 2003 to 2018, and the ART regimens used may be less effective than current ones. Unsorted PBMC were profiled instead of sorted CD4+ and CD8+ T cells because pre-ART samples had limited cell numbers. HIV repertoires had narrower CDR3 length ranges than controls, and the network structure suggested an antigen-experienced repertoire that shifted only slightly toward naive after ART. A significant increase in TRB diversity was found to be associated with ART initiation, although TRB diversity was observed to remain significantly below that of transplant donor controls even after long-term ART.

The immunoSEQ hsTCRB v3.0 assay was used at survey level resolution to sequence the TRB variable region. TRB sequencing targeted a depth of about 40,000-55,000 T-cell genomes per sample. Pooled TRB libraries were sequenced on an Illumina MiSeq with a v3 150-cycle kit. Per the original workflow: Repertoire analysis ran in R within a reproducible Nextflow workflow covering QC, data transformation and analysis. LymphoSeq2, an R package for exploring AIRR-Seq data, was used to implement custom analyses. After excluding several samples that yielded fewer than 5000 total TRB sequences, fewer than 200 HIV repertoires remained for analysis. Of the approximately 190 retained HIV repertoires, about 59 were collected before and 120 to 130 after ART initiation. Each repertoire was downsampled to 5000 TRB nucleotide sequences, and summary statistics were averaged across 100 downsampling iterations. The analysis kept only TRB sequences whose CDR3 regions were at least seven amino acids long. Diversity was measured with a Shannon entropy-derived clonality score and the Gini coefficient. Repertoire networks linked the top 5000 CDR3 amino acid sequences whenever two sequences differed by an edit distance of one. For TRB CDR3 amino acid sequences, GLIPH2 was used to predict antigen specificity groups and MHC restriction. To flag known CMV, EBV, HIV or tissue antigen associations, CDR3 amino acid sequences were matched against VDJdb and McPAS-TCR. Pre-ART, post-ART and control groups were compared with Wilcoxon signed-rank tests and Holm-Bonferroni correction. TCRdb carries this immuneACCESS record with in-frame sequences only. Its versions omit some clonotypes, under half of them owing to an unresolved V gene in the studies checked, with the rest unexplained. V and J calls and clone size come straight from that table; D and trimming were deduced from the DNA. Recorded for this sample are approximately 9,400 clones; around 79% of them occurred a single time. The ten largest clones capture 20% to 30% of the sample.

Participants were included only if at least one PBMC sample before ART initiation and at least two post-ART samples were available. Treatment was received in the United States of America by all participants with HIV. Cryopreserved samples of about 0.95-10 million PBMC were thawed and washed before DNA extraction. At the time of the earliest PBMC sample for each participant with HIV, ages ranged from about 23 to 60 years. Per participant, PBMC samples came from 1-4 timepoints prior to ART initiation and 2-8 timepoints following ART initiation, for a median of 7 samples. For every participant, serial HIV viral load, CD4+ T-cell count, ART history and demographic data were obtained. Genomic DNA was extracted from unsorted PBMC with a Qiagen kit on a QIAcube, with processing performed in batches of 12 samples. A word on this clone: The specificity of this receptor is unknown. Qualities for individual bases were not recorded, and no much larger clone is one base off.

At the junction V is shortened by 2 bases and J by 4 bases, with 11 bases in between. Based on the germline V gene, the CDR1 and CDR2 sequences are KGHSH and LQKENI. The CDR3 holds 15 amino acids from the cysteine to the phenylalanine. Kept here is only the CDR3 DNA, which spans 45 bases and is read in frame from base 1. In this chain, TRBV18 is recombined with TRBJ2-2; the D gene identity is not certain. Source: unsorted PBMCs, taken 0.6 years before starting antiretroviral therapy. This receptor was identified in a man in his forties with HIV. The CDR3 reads CASSPRTGGTGELFF. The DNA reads TGTGCCAGCTCACCAAGGACGGGTGGCACCGGGGAGCTGTTTTTT.